These T cell receptor beta chains were read from a single sample in a study of identical twins. TCRdb re-called the 5' RACE reads through MiXCR, storing one row per CDR3 protein. The repertoire consists of roughly 770,000 distinct CDR3 sequences, with approximately 18% occurring once and the leading ten covering around 13%. The sample was also reused in another study, on T cells expressing NK-cell markers.

Sequenced material: PBMCs. These receptors all come from a woman between 18 and 30 years old in good health. The CDR3 runs from the conserved cysteine through the conserved F or W.

v_gene,CDR3aa
TRBV20-1,CSARPSGTGGSEQFF
TRBV12-5,CASGLNLYGYTF
TRBV5-1,CASSLGQEGEKLFF
TRBV10-3,CAISDSGTGAYEQYF
TRBV5-1,CASSFGLGGDEQYF
TRBV6-5,CASSYSSRNGGNEGEQFF
TRBV5-5,CASSLGFDTEAFF
TRBV9,CASSVETDTQYF
TRBV5-1,CASSLLASGGASTDTQYF
TRBV7-9,CASSFGGSGNIQYF
TRBV5-6,CASSGLEQFF
TRBV29-1,CSVDRGLGDTQYF
TRBV7-8,CASSQGEDYGYTF
TRBV3-1,CASSHTGTGTNEQFF
TRBV11-2,CASFRGTTTDTQYF
TRBV3-1,CASSQEGGGASGELFF
TRBV6-5,CASSYSSGSLDTQYF
TRBV5-5,CASYPLQLMNTEAFF
TRBV24-1,CATSDTGQNTNEQFF
TRBV4-3,CASSQDPPQLADTQYF
TRBV5-1,CASSLPTSTDTQYF
TRBV12-3/TRBV12-4,CASSPWASYGYTF
TRBV7-6,CASSLAQSGLAGDTQYF
TRBV3-1,CASSQGVATDTQYF
TRBV7-9,CASSLDGAGDQPQHF
TRBV12-5,CASGKTGIRDGYTF
TRBV15,CATSRGRAPQHF
TRBV27,CASSVTGRRSDTQYF
TRBV20-1,CSARDLVAHPDLEAFF
TRBV9,CASSVSAGSSHEQYF
TRBV10-3,CAISGDKNYGYTF
TRBV11-2,CASSARLAGVYNEQFF
TRBV7-9,CASSPTPNEKLFF
TRBV12-3/TRBV12-4,CASSLDTGDRVAFF
TRBV6-2/TRBV6-3,CASEAGRAVELFF
TRBV7-9,CASSLRRGGSHNEQFF
TRBV20-1,CSALLLAGEQYF
TRBV5-6,CASSRTVIVYNSPLHF
TRBV4-1,CASSQEGPFTLSGANVLTF